These 5 T cell receptor beta chains were sequenced from one sample in a study of T cell changes during pregnancy in multiple sclerosis. Produced via immunoSEQ multiplex PCR; TCRdb's table is partial and in-frame only. The table has about 120,000 clones, around 93% seen once; the top ten hold around 6%. The material sequenced was peripheral blood, taken before pregnancy. Source of these receptors: a female donor with multiple sclerosis, enrolled in a pregnancy study.

This rearrangement joins TRBV28 to TRBJ2-1; 11 bases are a match to TRBD2. J gave up 6 bases and V 2 bases, and 0 bases lay outside the gene matches. Germline CDR1 reads MDHEN; CDR2 reads SYDVKM. The CDR3 totals 14 residues. The CDR3 spells CASSLLAGGNEQFF. The CDR3 DNA follows: TGTGCCAGCAGTTTACTAGCGGGAGGCAATGAGCAGTTCTTC.

The chain is built from TRBV27 and TRBJ1-4, with D tentatively TRBD1 (5 bases). Germline V gives CDR1 MNHEY, CDR2 SMNVEV (reference sequence). The CDR3 contains 14 residues. The V gene lost 7 bases and the J gene lost 8 bases, with 17 bases spanning the gap. Here the CDR3 DNA reads TGTGCCAGCATGATGTTGGCAGGGAACGAAAAACTGTTTTTT. Translation gives CASMMLAGNEKLFF.

The chain joins TRBV5-4 to TRBJ1-2, with D perhaps TRBD1 (6 bases). Germline V gives CDR1 SGHNT, CDR2 YYREEE (reference sequence). V lost 6 bases and J lost 2, with 20 bases in between. The CDR3 consists of 16 residues. This chain's CDR3 is CASTSVPGHVNYGYTF. The CDR3 DNA reads as TGTGCCAGCACCTCTGTCCCGGGACATGTGAACTATGGCTACACCTTC.

The CDR3 here is CAWAGRGFKNIQYF. Here the CDR3 DNA reads TGTGCCTGGGCAGGGCGGGGATTCAAAAACATTCAGTACTTC. This chain links TRBV30 with TRBJ2-4; a weak D match, TRBD2 (6 bases). This CDR3 is built from 14 residues. Germline values: CDR1 GTSNPN, CDR2 SVGIG (reference sequence). V lost 5 bases to trimming and J lost 3 bases, with 14 bases between them.

The V and J genes are TRBV14 and TRBJ2-1; no clear D. The V and J ends lost 5 bases and 10 bases respectively, with 9 bases between them. From germline, CDR1 is SGHDN and CDR2 FVKESK. This CDR3 is built from 11 residues. CDR3 protein: CASSYVEEQFF. The CDR3 coding sequence is TGTGCCAGCAGCTACGTCGAGGAGCAGTTCTTC.